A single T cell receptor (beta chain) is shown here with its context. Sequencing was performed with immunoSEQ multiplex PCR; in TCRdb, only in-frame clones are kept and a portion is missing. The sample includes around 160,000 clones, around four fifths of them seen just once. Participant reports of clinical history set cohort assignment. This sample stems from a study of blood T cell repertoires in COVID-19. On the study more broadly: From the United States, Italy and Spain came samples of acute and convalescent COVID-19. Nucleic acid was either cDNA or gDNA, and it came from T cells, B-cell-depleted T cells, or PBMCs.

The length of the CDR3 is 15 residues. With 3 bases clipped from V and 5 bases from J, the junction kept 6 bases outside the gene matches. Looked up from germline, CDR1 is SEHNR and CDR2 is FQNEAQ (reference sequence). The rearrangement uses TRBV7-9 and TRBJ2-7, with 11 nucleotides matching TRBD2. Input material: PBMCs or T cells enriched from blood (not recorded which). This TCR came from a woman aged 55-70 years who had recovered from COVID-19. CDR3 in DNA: TGTGCCAGCAGCTTTCAACTAGCGGGGGCAGACGAGCAGTACTTC. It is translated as CASSFQLAGADEQYF.